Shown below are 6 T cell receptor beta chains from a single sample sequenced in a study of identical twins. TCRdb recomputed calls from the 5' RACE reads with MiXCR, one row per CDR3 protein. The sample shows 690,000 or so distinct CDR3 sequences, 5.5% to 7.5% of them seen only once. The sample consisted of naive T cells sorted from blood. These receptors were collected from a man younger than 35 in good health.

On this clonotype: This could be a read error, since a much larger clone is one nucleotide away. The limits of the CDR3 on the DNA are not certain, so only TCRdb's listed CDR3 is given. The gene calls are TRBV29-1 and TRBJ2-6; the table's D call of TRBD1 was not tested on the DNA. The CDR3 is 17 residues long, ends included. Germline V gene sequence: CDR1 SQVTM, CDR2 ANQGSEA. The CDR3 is CSVASGTGMTGANVLNF.

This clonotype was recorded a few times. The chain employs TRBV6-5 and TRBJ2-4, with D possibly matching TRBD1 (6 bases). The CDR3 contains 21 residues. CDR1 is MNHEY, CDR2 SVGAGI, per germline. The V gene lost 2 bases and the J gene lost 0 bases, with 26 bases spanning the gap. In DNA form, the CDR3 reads TGTGCCAGCAGTTACCACCACAAAGGGGGTTCTACCCATCTAGCCAAAAACATTCAGTACTTC. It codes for CASSYHHKGGSTHLAKNIQYF.

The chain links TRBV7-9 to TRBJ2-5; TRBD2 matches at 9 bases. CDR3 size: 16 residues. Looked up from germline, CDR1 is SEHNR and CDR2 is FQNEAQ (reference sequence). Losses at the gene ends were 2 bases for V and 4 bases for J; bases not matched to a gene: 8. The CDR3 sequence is CASSLQGGRAAETQYF. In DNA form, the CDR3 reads TGTGCCAGCAGCTTACAGGGCGGGAGGGCCGCAGAGACCCAGTACTTC. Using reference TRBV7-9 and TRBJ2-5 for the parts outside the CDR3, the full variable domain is DTGVSQNPRHKITKRGQNVTFRCDPISEHNRLYWYRQTLGQGPEFLTYFQNEAQLEKSRLLSDRFSAERPKGSFSTLEIQRTEQGDSAMYLCASSLQGGRAAETQYFGPGTRLLVL.

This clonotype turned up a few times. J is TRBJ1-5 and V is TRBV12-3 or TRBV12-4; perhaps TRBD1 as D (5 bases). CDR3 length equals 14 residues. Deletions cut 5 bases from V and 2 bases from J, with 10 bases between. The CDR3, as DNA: TGTGCCAGCAGTCGGGACCTCGGCAATCAGCCCCAGCATTTT. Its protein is CASSRDLGNQPQHF.

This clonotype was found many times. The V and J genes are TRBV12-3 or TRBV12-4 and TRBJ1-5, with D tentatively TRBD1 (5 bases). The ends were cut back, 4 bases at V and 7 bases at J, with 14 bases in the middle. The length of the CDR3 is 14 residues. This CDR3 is CASSSPGLYQPQHF. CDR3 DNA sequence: TGTGCCAGCAGTTCCCCAGGGCTGTACCAGCCCCAGCATTTT.

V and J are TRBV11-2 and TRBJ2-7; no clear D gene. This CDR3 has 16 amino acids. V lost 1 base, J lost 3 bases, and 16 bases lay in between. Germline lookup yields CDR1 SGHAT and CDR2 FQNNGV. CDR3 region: CASSLGFSGSRYEQYF. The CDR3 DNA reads TGTGCCAGCAGCTTAGGTTTTTCAGGAAGCCGCTACGAGCAGTACTTC.